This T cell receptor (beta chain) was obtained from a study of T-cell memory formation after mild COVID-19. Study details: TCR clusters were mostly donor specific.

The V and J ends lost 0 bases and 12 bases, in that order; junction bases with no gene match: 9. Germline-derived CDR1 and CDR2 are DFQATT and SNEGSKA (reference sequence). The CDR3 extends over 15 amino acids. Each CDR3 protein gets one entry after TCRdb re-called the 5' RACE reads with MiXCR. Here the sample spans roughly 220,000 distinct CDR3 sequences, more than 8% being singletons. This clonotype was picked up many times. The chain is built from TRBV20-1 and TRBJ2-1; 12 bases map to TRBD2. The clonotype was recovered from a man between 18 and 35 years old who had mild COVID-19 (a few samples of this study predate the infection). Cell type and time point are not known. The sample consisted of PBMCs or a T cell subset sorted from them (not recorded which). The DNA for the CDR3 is TGCAGTGCTAGAGATCCCACGACTAGCGGGGGTGGGCAGTTCTTC. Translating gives CSARDPTTSGGGQFF.